The clone carrying this T cell receptor beta chain appeared a few times. Its antigen is still unknown. The sample originates from a study of spatial heterogeneity in lung cancer. Study-level background: The study found that TCR transcript counts in tumor regions correlated strongly with a matched bulk RNA-seq T cell module score. Findings and caveats of the study: Counts for ubiquitous and regional expanded TCRs went along with ubiquitous and regional nonsynonymous mutations, respectively. One measure, the expanded intratumoral alpha and beta TCR count, tracked tumor mutation counts.

Time point meaning: sample taken at primary tumor resection. Samples were obtained from some 70 donors, all untreated early-stage non-small cell lung cancer patients. CDR1 and CDR2 from the germline V gene are MGHRA and YSYEKL. The CDR3 is 15 residues long. V was shortened by 1 base and J by 9 bases, with 18 bases between the two germline ends. A distinct unique molecular identifier was carried by each TCR cDNA molecule. TCRdb re-analysed the 5' RACE reads in MiXCR, keeping a single row per CDR3 protein. The sample shows around 100,000 distinct CDR3 sequences, 4.4% of them seen only once. The sequenced sample was lung tumor tissue, obtained at surgery. This TCR came from a male donor with early-stage non-small cell lung cancer. This chain links TRBV4-1 with TRBJ1-2; D uncertain. The CDR3 here is CASSQAWILAGSYTF. CDR3 in DNA: TGCGCCAGCAGCCAAGCTTGGATTCTAGCGGGGAGCTACACCTTC.